The 24 T cell receptor beta chains listed next were all sequenced from one sample in a study of shared clonotypes between healthy human individuals. The repertoire was sequenced with immunoSEQ multiplex PCR; TCRdb's copy has only in-frame clones and lacks some. The table has approximately 530,000 clones, 90% to 97% seen once. Sequencing input: naive CD4+ T cells sorted from blood. The subset: CD45RA+ positively selected. The receptors were gathered from a woman aged 25-40 years in good health.

The V gene is TRBV7-3, the J gene TRBJ2-3, with D maybe TRBD1 (5 bases). The V end lost 5 bases, the J end lost 4 bases, and 10 bases lay between the germline ends. The length of the CDR3 is 13 residues. From germline, CDR1 is SGHTA and CDR2 FQGTGA. DNA for the CDR3: TGTGCCAGCAGCGACCAGGGTGCAGATACGCAGTATTTT. It is translated as CASSDQGADTQYF.

The chain carries TRBV5-8 and TRBJ2-1, with D perhaps TRBD1 (6 bases). CDR3 length: 14 residues. The germline V gene has CDR1 SGHTS and CDR2 YDEGEE. The V gene lost 7 bases and the J gene lost 0 bases, with 11 bases spanning the gap. The CDR3 spells CASGQGSSYNEQFF. The CDR3 bases are TGTGCCAGCGGGCAGGGGAGCTCCTACAATGAGCAGTTCTTC.

The J gene is TRBJ2-1, the V gene TRBV9; D gene ambiguous. This CDR3 spans 14 amino acids. In germline, CDR1 is SGDLS, CDR2 YYNGEE. V lost 3 bases and J lost 2, with 9 bases in between. In DNA, the CDR3 is TGTGCCAGCAGCGAGACTGGAACCTACAATGAGCAGTTCTTC. It encodes CASSETGTYNEQFF. Together with reference TRBV9 and TRBJ2-1, the CDR3 gives the full variable domain: DSGVTQTPKHLITATGQRVTLRCSPRSGDLSVYWYQQSLDQGLQFLIQYYNGEERAKGNILERFSAQQFPDLHSELNLSSLELGDSALYFCASSETGTYNEQFFGPGTRLTVL.

Only a few counts were recorded for this clone. V usage is TRBV20-1 and J usage is TRBJ1-2; 7 nucleotides line up with TRBD1. Trimming took 7 bases from V and 8 from J; bases not matched to a gene: 4. The CDR3 is 10 amino acids. In germline, CDR1 is DFQATT, CDR2 SNEGSKA (reference sequence). The CDR3 region is CSVGTAGYTF. Here the CDR3 DNA reads TGCAGTGTGGGGACAGCGGGCTACACCTTC.

The chain is built from TRBV28 and TRBJ1-1; D unclear. CDR3 size: 16 residues. Germline CDR1 reads MDHEN; CDR2 reads SYDVKM. V lost 5 bases and J 3 bases, leaving 19 bases between the germline ends. CDR3 nucleotide sequence: TGTGCCAGCAGTACACCCCCGGGTGGGAAGGACACTGAAGCTTTCTTT. It encodes CASSTPPGGKDTEAFF.

This clone was seen a single time. The chain links TRBV27 to TRBJ2-7, with TRBD1 as a possible D gene (6 bases). Per the germline V gene, CDR1 is MNHEY and CDR2 is SMNVEV (reference sequence). The V gene lost 3 bases and the J gene lost 4 bases, with 16 bases spanning the gap. The CDR3 contains 15 residues. As DNA, the CDR3 is TGTGCCAGCAGTTTTATGACGGCAGGGGAGTACGAGCAGTACTTC. It translates to CASSFMTAGEYEQYF.

The gene calls are TRBV5-4 and TRBJ1-4, with D possibly being TRBD1 (5 bases). This CDR3 has 14 amino acids. Trimming took off 2 bases at V and 5 bases at J, with 10 bases between the two ends. Germline V gene data show CDR1 as SGHNT and CDR2 as YYREEE (reference sequence). The DNA for the CDR3 is TGTGCCAGCAGCTTATCACAGGCGAATGAAAAACTGTTTTTT. Encoded protein: CASSLSQANEKLFF.

J is TRBJ2-1 and V is TRBV10-3, with 12 positions matching TRBD2. There are 18 residues in the CDR3. V was clipped by 4 bases and J by 0 bases; unmatched bases: 7. Germline V lookup: CDR1 ENHRY, CDR2 SYGVKD. CDR3 DNA: TGTGCCATCAGTGCGACTAGCGGGGGATCACTCTCCTACAATGAGCAGTTCTTC. Its translation: CAISATSGGSLSYNEQFF.

The V call is TRBV12-5, the J call TRBJ2-5; 13 nucleotides match TRBD2. Unmatched junction bases numbered 13, after V lost 2 bases and J lost 4 bases. From germline, CDR1 is LGHNT and CDR2 FRNRAP. This CDR3 comprises 19 residues. This CDR3 is CASGLSRGLAGASVETQYF. The DNA of the CDR3 is TGTGCTAGTGGTTTGTCCCGAGGACTAGCGGGAGCCTCTGTAGAGACCCAGTACTTC.

J is TRBJ2-7 and V is TRBV11-2; TRBD1 might be the D (6 bases). Germline CDR1 is SGHAT and CDR2 is FQNNGV. CDR3 length: 14 residues. V was cut by 2 bases and J by 2 bases, with 10 bases left in between. The CDR3 sequence is CASSLRGHPYEQYF. The CDR3 DNA sequence: TGTGCCAGCAGCTTACGGGGACACCCCTACGAGCAGTACTTC.

The CDR3 DNA sequence: TGCGCCAGCAGCAAGGGTGAGAGACATGGCGAAGAGCAGTTCTTC. As protein: CASSKGERHGEEQFF. V gene TRBV4-1 combines with J gene TRBJ2-1; D not resolved. Germline CDR1 reads MGHRA; CDR2 reads YSYEKL. Trimming shortened V by 5 bases and J by 10 bases, and 21 bases separated the two germline ends. The CDR3 spans 15 residues.

The rearrangement joins TRBV18 to TRBJ2-3; the match to TRBD1 covers 8 bases. V shed 2 bases and J 2 bases; nucleotides not matched to a gene: 3. Germline lookup yields CDR1 KGHSH and CDR2 LQKENI. CDR3 length: 15 residues. This CDR3 is CASSPDRGYTDTQYF. The CDR3 nucleotides read TGTGCCAGCTCACCAGACAGGGGATACACAGATACGCAGTATTTT.

The chain combines TRBV7-2 with TRBJ2-1, with 8 bases lining up with TRBD2. The CDR3 length is 12 residues. Germline V lookup: CDR1 SGHTA, CDR2 FQGNSA. The trim removed 5 bases at V and 12 bases at J, leaving 6 bases unmatched. The CDR3 nucleotides are TGTGCCAGCAGCGCGGGTCGGGGGGGGCAGTTCTTC. It yields the protein CASSAGRGGQFF.

The gene calls are TRBV9 and TRBJ2-1, with 12 bases that match TRBD2. CDR1 and CDR2 from the germline V gene are SGDLS and YYNGEE. With V trimmed by 4 bases and J by 4 bases, 6 bases remained unmatched. The CDR3 loop spans 16 amino acids. The CDR3 DNA reads TGTGCCAGCAGCCCACGGACTAGCGGGGCGTACAATGAGCAGTTCTTC. Protein sequence: CASSPRTSGAYNEQFF.

This clone showed up just a few times. The chain has TRBV7-8 and TRBJ1-1; tentative D call: TRBD1 (5 bases). V lost 1 base to trimming and J lost 1 base, with 7 bases between them. The germline CDR1 and CDR2 sequences are SGHVS and FQNEAQ. The CDR3 covers 14 residues. The CDR3, as DNA: TGTGCCAGCAGCTTAGTGCAGGGGAACACTGAAGCTTTCTTT. Protein sequence: CASSLVQGNTEAFF.

The genes are TRBV6-5 and TRBJ2-7; D gene unclear. Trimming cost V 5 bases and J 7 bases, with 21 bases left between them. The CDR3 spans 15 residues. CDR1 MNHEY and CDR2 SVGAGI come from the germline V gene. This CDR3 is CASSPPRGNLWEQYF. The DNA of the CDR3 is TGTGCCAGCAGTCCTCCGCGCGGAAACCTCTGGGAGCAGTACTTC.

The chain couples TRBV5-4 to TRBJ2-7, with D maybe TRBD2 (5 bases). CDR3 length: 15 amino acids. Germline V gives CDR1 SGHNT, CDR2 YYREEE (reference sequence). V lost 2 bases and J lost 4, with 16 bases in between. The CDR3 DNA is TGTGCCAGCAGCTTACAGCGGCCGCGTGGGTACGAGCAGTACTTC. Protein product: CASSLQRPRGYEQYF.

The chain uses TRBV5-1 and TRBJ2-7, with 7 bases lining up with TRBD1. Germline CDR1 and CDR2: SGHRS and YFSETQ. J gave up 2 bases and V 4 bases, and 6 bases lay outside the gene matches. The CDR3 extends over 14 amino acids. In DNA form, the CDR3 reads TGCGCCAGCAGCCTCGGGACAGAGCCCTACGAGCAGTACTTC. This translates into CASSLGTEPYEQYF.

CDR3 coding DNA: TGTGCCAGCAGCCCTCTACTAGCAGGTGCTGGGGAGCAGTACTTC. Translating gives CASSPLLAGAGEQYF. V and J are TRBV14 and TRBJ2-5; the D gene is possibly TRBD2 (6 bases). V lost 4 bases, J lost 11 bases, and 23 bases lay in between. This CDR3 spans 15 amino acids. CDR1 and CDR2 from the germline V gene are SGHDN and FVKESK.

The chain joins TRBV27 to TRBJ2-7; 7 positions agree with TRBD1. The germline gives CDR1 MNHEY, CDR2 SMNVEV (reference sequence). The junction had 3 bases not matched to a gene; V was cut back by 8 bases and J by 2 bases. This CDR3 has 12 amino acids. As DNA, the CDR3 is TGTGCCAGCGGGGACAGAGCCTACGAGCAGTACTTC. This codes for CASGDRAYEQYF.

This clone was counted a few times. This chain uses TRBV19 with TRBJ1-4, with a possible D match to TRBD1 (5 bases). The CDR3 spans 14 residues. CDR1 LNHDA and CDR2 SQIVND come from the germline V gene (reference sequence). Trimming removed 3 bases at V and 5 bases at J, with 10 bases between. Here the CDR3 DNA reads TGTGCCAGTAGTATTGGTCGGGGGAATGAAAAACTGTTTTTT. Translating it yields CASSIGRGNEKLFF.

This chain joins TRBV9 and TRBJ2-1, with no clear D. Germline CDR1 and CDR2: SGDLS and YYNGEE. The CDR3 covers 16 residues. Deletions cut 0 bases from V and 10 bases from J, with 20 bases between. The CDR3: CASSVDGNMGMDEQFF. The CDR3 nucleotides are TGTGCCAGCAGCGTAGATGGGAATATGGGGATGGACGAGCAGTTCTTC.

The chain combines TRBV15 with TRBJ1-1; possible D gene TRBD1, 5 bases. The CDR3 runs 18 residues. V lost 1 base and J 0 bases, leaving 18 bases between the germline ends. CDR1 and CDR2 from the germline V gene are LNHNV and YYDKDF (reference sequence). The CDR3, as DNA: TGTGCCACCAGCAGAGGAGGGATTGGGGGTAAGATGAACACTGAAGCTTTCTTT. It yields the protein CATSRGGIGGKMNTEAFF.

The rearrangement uses TRBV11-3 and TRBJ2-2, with D possibly being TRBD1 (6 bases). CDR1 and CDR2 from the germline V gene are SGHNT and YENEEA. Deletions cut 1 base from V and 1 base from J, with 10 bases between. This CDR3 is built from 16 residues. CDR3 sequence reads: CASSLAGGVNTGELFF. CDR3 coding DNA: TGTGCCAGCAGCTTAGCTGGGGGCGTGAACACCGGGGAGCTGTTTTTT.